A single sample is the source of the 21 T cell receptor beta chains below, sequenced in a study of CD8 T cells in Susac syndrome. With random hexamers, reverse transcription was performed on roughly 0.45 to 1 ug of RNA. TCRdb recomputed calls from the immunoSEQ multiplex PCR reads with MiXCR, one row per CDR3 protein. The table has approximately 230,000 distinct CDR3 sequences, 90% to 95% seen once. Sequencing input: CD4+ T cells from PBMCs. These receptors were obtained from a human donor with multiple sclerosis.

The chain recombines TRBV20-1 with TRBJ1-5; 12 bases map to TRBD1. The trim removed 6 bases at V and 7 bases at J, leaving 7 bases unmatched. Germline CDR1 and CDR2: DFQATT and SNEGSKA (reference sequence). This CDR3 contains 14 residues. CDR3 protein: CSARPGTGGQPQHF. For the CDR3, the DNA is TGCAGTGCCAGACCCGGGACAGGGGGCCAGCCCCAGCATTTT.

The chain uses TRBV7-2 and TRBJ2-1; 12 nucleotides agree with TRBD2. Germline values: CDR1 SGHTA, CDR2 FQGNSA. The CDR3 extends over 16 amino acids. J gave up 8 bases and V 4 bases, and 9 bases lay outside the gene matches. This CDR3 reads CASSSWGLAGTDEQFF. The CDR3 nucleotides are TGTGCCAGCAGCTCCTGGGGACTAGCGGGTACCGATGAGCAGTTCTTC. The full variable domain, its missing parts supplied by reference TRBV7-2 and TRBJ2-1, is GAGVSQSPSNKVTEKGKDVELRCDPISGHTALYWYRQSLGQGLEFLIYFQGNSAPDKSGLPSDRFSAERTGGSVSTLTIQRTQQEDSAVYLCASSSWGLAGTDEQFFGPGTRLTVL.

This chain connects TRBV3-1 to TRBJ1-1; 7 bases line up with TRBD1. The trim removed 3 bases at V and 10 bases at J, leaving 11 bases unmatched. CDR1 is LGHDT and CDR2 is YNNKEL in the germline V gene (reference sequence). The CDR3 sequence is 14 residues long. The DNA of the CDR3 is TGTGCCAGCAGCCATGACAGGGAAGGGGGGAGAGCTTTCTTT. Protein product: CASSHDREGGRAFF.

V and J are TRBV11-2 and TRBJ2-7, with D unclear. From germline, CDR1 is SGHAT and CDR2 FQNNGV. The CDR3 runs to 13 residues. V dropped 0 bases and J dropped 5 bases, with 8 bases sitting between them. CDR3 loop: CASSLDRSDEQYF. CDR3 DNA: TGTGCCAGCAGCTTAGACAGAAGTGACGAGCAGTACTTC.

This chain connects TRBV6-5 to TRBJ2-7; 10 bases map to TRBD2. Germline V gene sequence: CDR1 MNHEY, CDR2 SVGAGI. The CDR3 has 15 amino acids. The junction had 9 bases not matched to a gene; V was cut back by 6 bases and J by 4 bases. The CDR3 nucleotides read TGTGCCAGCAGGATAAATAGCGGGGGGAAATACGAGCAGTACTTC. This codes for CASRINSGGKYEQYF.

The chain carries TRBV7-9 and TRBJ1-2; 7 nucleotides line up with TRBD1. CDR3 size: 15 residues. V was pared by 2 bases and J by 8 bases, with 11 bases of the junction left unmatched. The V gene's germline CDR1 is SEHNR and CDR2 FQNEAQ (reference sequence). CDR3 coding DNA: TGTGCCAGCAGCTTAACAGGGGTCTCTTCGGGAGGCTACACCTTC. It yields the protein CASSLTGVSSGGYTF.

This rearrangement joins TRBV15 to TRBJ2-7, with TRBD1 as a possible D gene (6 bases). The CDR3 spans 16 residues. Germline V lookup: CDR1 LNHNV, CDR2 YYDKDF (reference sequence). V lost 0 bases and J 2 bases, leaving 14 bases between the germline ends. The CDR3 DNA sequence: TGTGCCACCAGCAGAGACCGAGGCAGGGGACCCTACGAGCAGTACGTC. It is translated as CATSRDRGRGPYEQYV.

The chain links TRBV6-2 or TRBV6-3 to TRBJ2-3, with unresolved D. V gave up 10 bases and J gave up 2 bases, with 10 bases separating them. CDR1 is MNHEY, CDR2 SVGEGT, per germline. The CDR3 sequence is 12 residues long. The CDR3: CATRAPTDTQYF. The CDR3 bases are TGTGCCACTCGGGCCCCCACAGATACGCAGTATTTT.

The V gene is TRBV4-2, the J gene TRBJ2-2; the match to TRBD2 covers 8 bases. The ends lost 3 bases at V and 2 bases at J; junction bases unmatched: 2. Germline V gives CDR1 LGHNA, CDR2 YNFKEQ. The CDR3 covers 15 residues. CDR3 protein: CASSHGLANTGELFF. The CDR3 DNA reads as TGTGCCAGCAGCCATGGACTAGCTAACACCGGGGAGCTGTTTTTT.

The rearrangement joins TRBV6-5 to TRBJ2-3; 9 nucleotides agree with TRBD2. V was clipped by 6 bases and J by 3 bases; unmatched bases: 7. Germline CDR1 is MNHEY and CDR2 is SVGAGI. The CDR3 totals 15 residues. CDR3 coding DNA: TGTGCCAGCAGACCCGATAGCGGGAGAACAGATACGCAGTATTTT. Translating it yields CASRPDSGRTDTQYF.

This clonotype was observed a single time. The chain employs TRBV6-5 and TRBJ1-1, with TRBD1 matching over 8 bases. V gave up 5 bases and J gave up 4 bases; unmatched junction bases: 6. The germline V gene encodes CDR1 MNHEY and CDR2 SVGAGI. The CDR3 runs 14 residues. As DNA, the CDR3 is TGTGCCAGCAGTCCACATGGGACAGGCACTGAAGCTTTCTTT. It specifies CASSPHGTGTEAFF.

This chain uses TRBV28 with TRBJ1-3; TRBD1 matches at 9 bases. The trim removed 5 bases at V and 3 bases at J, leaving 8 bases unmatched. This CDR3 is 16 amino acids long. CDR1 is MDHEN and CDR2 is SYDVKM in the germline V gene. The CDR3 sequence: CASSALGQGSGNTIYF. The CDR3, as DNA: TGTGCCAGCAGTGCCTTGGGACAGGGAAGTGGAAACACCATATATTTT. Supplemented by reference TRBV28 and TRBJ1-3, the full variable domain reads DVKVTQSSRYLVKRTGEKVFLECVQDMDHENMFWYRQDPGLGLRLIYFSYDVKMKEKGDIPEGYSVSREKKERFSLILESASTNQTSMYLCASSALGQGSGNTIYFGEGSWLTVV.

J is TRBJ1-1 and V is TRBV20-1; D is uncertain. The germline V gene has CDR1 DFQATT and CDR2 SNEGSKA (reference sequence). The CDR3 spans 13 residues. V was shortened by 4 bases and J by 4 bases, with 13 bases between the two germline ends. The DNA for the CDR3 is TGCAGTGCTACCGGCAGGATGGGCACTGAAGCTTTCTTT. Amino acids: CSATGRMGTEAFF.

The chain has TRBV27 and TRBJ2-3; D not certain. The CDR3 is 14 residues long. Per germline, CDR1 MNHEY and CDR2 SMNVEV (reference sequence). V was trimmed by 3 bases and J by 2 bases, leaving 9 bases between them. DNA of the CDR3: TGTGCCAGCAGTTTTTTCCGGGCCACAGATACGCAGTATTTT. Amino acid sequence: CASSFFRATDTQYF.

The chain joins TRBV3-1 to TRBJ2-1; D may be TRBD1 or TRBD2 (5 bases each). This CDR3 spans 13 amino acids. Germline lookup yields CDR1 LGHDT and CDR2 YNNKEL (reference sequence). V shed 4 bases and J shed 12 bases, with 16 bases lying between them. The CDR3 spells CASSPGSEGVQFF. The CDR3 DNA follows: TGTGCCAGCAGCCCAGGGTCCGAGGGCGTGCAGTTCTTC.

The gene calls are TRBV5-4 and TRBJ2-2, with D possibly being TRBD2 (5 bases). Deletions cut 0 bases from V and 2 bases from J, with 14 bases between. Germline CDR1 and CDR2: SGHNT and YYREEE (reference sequence). The CDR3 loop spans 17 amino acids. This CDR3 reads CASSLDPRGKNTGELFF. In nucleotides, the CDR3 is TGTGCCAGCAGCTTGGATCCGCGAGGGAAAAACACCGGGGAGCTGTTTTTT.

The V gene is TRBV29-1, the J gene TRBJ1-2; no definite D call. CDR3 length equals 11 residues. The V gene lost 4 bases and the J gene lost 5 bases, with 8 bases spanning the gap. Per germline, CDR1 SQVTM and CDR2 ANQGSEA. The CDR3 protein is CSVVGKYGYTF. The CDR3 DNA follows: TGCAGCGTTGTGGGGAAATATGGCTACACCTTC.

The chain uses TRBV6-6 and TRBJ1-5, with 8 bases aligning to TRBD1. Germline CDR1 is MNHNY and CDR2 is SVGAGI (reference sequence). Germline trimming cut 6 bases from V and 1 base from J; bases unmatched to any gene: 8. This CDR3 spans 16 amino acids. CDR3 sequence (DNA): TGTGCCAGCAGCCAAAGGACAGGGATGAGCAATCAGCCCCAGCATTTT. Its translation is CASSQRTGMSNQPQHF.

The chain links TRBV12-3 or TRBV12-4 to TRBJ2-3, with 7 bases matching TRBD2. The V and J ends lost 6 bases and 0 bases, in that order; junction bases with no gene match: 15. The length of the CDR3 is 18 residues. This CDR3 reads CASRHGGGLDYSTDTQYF. CDR3 DNA sequence: TGTGCCAGCAGGCACGGCGGGGGTCTTGACTATAGCACAGATACGCAGTATTTT.

The chain carries TRBV30 and TRBJ2-1, with 9 positions matching TRBD2. V lost 4 bases to trimming and J lost 2 bases; unmatched junction nucleotides: 6. The CDR3 sequence is 15 residues long. Germline V gene lookup returns CDR1 GTSNPN and CDR2 SVGIG (reference sequence). The CDR3 here is CAWIGGGAAYNEQFF. CDR3 DNA: TGTGCCTGGATCGGCGGGGGGGCCGCCTACAATGAGCAGTTCTTC.

The gene calls are TRBV28 and TRBJ2-7; 10 nucleotides match TRBD2. The CDR3 contains 15 residues. J gave up 6 bases and V 5 bases, and 10 bases lay outside the gene matches. Germline V CDR1 and CDR2: MDHEN, SYDVKM. The DNA for the CDR3 is TGTGCCAGCAGTCTGGCTAGCGGGAGCCGTGGCGAGCAGTACGTC. It codes for CASSLASGSRGEQYV.